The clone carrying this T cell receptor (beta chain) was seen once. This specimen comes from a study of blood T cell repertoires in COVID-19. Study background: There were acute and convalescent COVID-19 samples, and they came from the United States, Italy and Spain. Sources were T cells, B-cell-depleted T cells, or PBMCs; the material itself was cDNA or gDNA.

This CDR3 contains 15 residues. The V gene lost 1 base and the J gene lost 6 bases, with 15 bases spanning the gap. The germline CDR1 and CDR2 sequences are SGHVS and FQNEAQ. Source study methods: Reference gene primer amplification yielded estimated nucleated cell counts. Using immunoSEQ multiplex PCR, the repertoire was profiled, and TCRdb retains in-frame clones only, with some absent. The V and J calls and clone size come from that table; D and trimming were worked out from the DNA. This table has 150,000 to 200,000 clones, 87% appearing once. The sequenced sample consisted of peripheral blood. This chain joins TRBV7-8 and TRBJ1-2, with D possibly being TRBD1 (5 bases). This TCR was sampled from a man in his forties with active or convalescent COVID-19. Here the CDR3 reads CASSLEGSGWNGYTF. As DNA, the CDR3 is TGTGCCAGCAGCTTAGAAGGTTCAGGGTGGAATGGCTACACCTTC.